Below, 9 T cell receptor beta chains from the same sample are listed, as sequenced in a study of blood T cell repertoires in COVID-19. Sequencing was performed with immunoSEQ multiplex PCR; in TCRdb, only in-frame clones are kept and a portion is missing. This table holds 10,000 to 11,000 clones, approximately 79% found once. Material for sequencing was peripheral blood. These receptors all stem from a man between 65 and 85 years old with active COVID-19.

This clone was seen only a few times. This chain links TRBV7-9 with TRBJ2-7, with 7 positions matching TRBD1. Germline values: CDR1 SEHNR, CDR2 FQNEAQ (reference sequence). The CDR3 spans 14 residues. Trimming at V came to 5 bases and at J to 5 bases, leaving 9 bases not matched to a gene. In DNA, the CDR3 is TGTGCCAGCAGCGAGACAGGGCTTAGAAACGAGCAGTACTTC. Protein sequence: CASSETGLRNEQYF.

The rearrangement joins TRBV2 to TRBJ1-1; no firm D call. This CDR3 contains 13 residues. Deletions cut 0 bases from V and 6 bases from J, with 8 bases between. Germline V gene lookup returns CDR1 SNHLY and CDR2 FYNNEI. CDR3 in DNA: TGTGCCAGCAGTGAAGCTGGAGGGTCTGAAGCTTTCTTT. Its protein is CASSEAGGSEAFF. Based on the CDR3 plus reference TRBV2 and TRBJ1-1, the full variable domain is EPEVTQTPSHQVTQMGQEVILRCVPISNHLYFYWYRQILGQKVEFLVSFYNNEISEKSEIFDDQFSVERPDGSNFTLKIRSTKLEDSAMYFCASSEAGGSEAFFGQGTRLTVV.

J is TRBJ1-1 and V is TRBV7-2; D unclear. This CDR3 is built from 14 residues. CDR1 is SGHTA, CDR2 FQGNSA, per germline. The V gene lost 2 bases and the J gene lost 0 bases, with 7 bases spanning the gap. Here the CDR3 reads CASSLFLLNTEAFF. Here the CDR3 DNA reads TGTGCCAGCAGCTTATTCCTACTGAACACTGAAGCTTTCTTT. The complete variable domain, with remaining parts taken from reference TRBV7-2 and TRBJ1-1, reads GAGVSQSPSNKVTEKGKDVELRCDPISGHTALYWYRQSLGQGLEFLIYFQGNSAPDKSGLPSDRFSAERTGGSVSTLTIQRTQQEDSAVYLCASSLFLLNTEAFFGQGTRLTVV.

This chain links TRBV3-1 (or the pseudogene TRBV3-2) with TRBJ2-5; 8 bases agree with TRBD1. The CDR3 is 15 residues long. From germline, CDR1 is LGHDT and CDR2 YNNKEL (reference sequence). With V trimmed by 1 base and J by 0 bases, 1 base remained unmatched. CDR3 sequence reads: CASSQGDRNQETQYF. The DNA for the CDR3 is TGTGCCAGCAGCCAAGGGGACAGGAACCAAGAGACCCAGTACTTC.

The genes are TRBV9 and TRBJ1-3, with D unclear. This CDR3 region has 13 residues. The germline V gene encodes CDR1 SGDLS and CDR2 YYNGEE. The germline V and J ends were trimmed by 3 bases and 3 bases, with 7 bases remaining between them. The CDR3 nucleotides are TGTGCCAGCAGCGGTAATAGTGGAAACACCATATATTTT. Its translation: CASSGNSGNTIYF.

The chain is built from TRBV11-2 and TRBJ2-3; the match to TRBD2 covers 9 bases. CDR1 is SGHAT, CDR2 FQNNGV, per germline. The CDR3 has 16 residues. V shed 1 base, J shed 1 base, and the junction held 3 bases outside the gene matches. CDR3 protein: CASSLVASGGTDTQYF. The CDR3 DNA reads as TGTGCCAGCAGCTTAGTGGCTAGCGGGGGCACAGATACGCAGTATTTT.

The gene calls are TRBV2 and TRBJ2-3, with TRBD2 matching 11 bases. The V segment lost 2 bases and the J segment 5 bases; nucleotides outside the gene matches: 6. Per the germline V gene, CDR1 is SNHLY and CDR2 is FYNNEI. The CDR3 loop spans 16 amino acids. DNA for the CDR3: TGTGCCAGCAGTGAATTTAGCGGGGGGGCGAAAGATACGCAGTATTTT. It is translated as CASSEFSGGAKDTQYF.

The chain employs TRBV11-3 and TRBJ2-3; perhaps TRBD1 as D (5 bases). Deletions cut 4 bases from V and 4 bases from J, with 6 bases between. The CDR3 is made up of 12 amino acids. CDR1 and CDR2 from the germline V gene are SGHNT and YENEEA. CDR3 DNA: TGTGCCAGCAGCTCACAGGCAGATACGCAGTATTTT. Translated: CASSSQADTQYF.

The chain has TRBV19 and TRBJ1-2, with D possibly TRBD1 on 6 matching bases. The CDR3 is 12 amino acids. V lost 7 bases and J 5 bases, leaving 11 bases between the germline ends. From germline, CDR1 is LNHDA and CDR2 SQIVND (reference sequence). CDR3 in DNA: TGTGCCAGTACCGGACAGACTTATGGCTACACCTTC. Encoded protein: CASTGQTYGYTF.